The rows below give T cell receptor beta chains drawn from one sample of a study of radiotherapy plus CTLA-4 blockade in lung cancer. Generated by immunoSEQ multiplex PCR, the TCRdb table keeps only in-frame clones and is missing some. Of some 73,000 clones listed, 70% to 85% are singletons. The sequences come from peripheral blood, collected from a patient treated with radiotherapy plus ipilimumab. These TCRs come from a human donor with non-small cell lung cancer who had stable disease on radiotherapy plus ipilimumab. The CDR3 runs from the conserved cysteine through the conserved F or W. The D gene is left open where the match is weak. Rows may omit the clone size; those that give it use once, few, many or a size class.

j_call d_call clone_size v_call cdr3_nt cdr3_aa
TRBJ1-6 TRBD1 - TRBV7-2 TGTGCCAGCAGCTTAGGAGGGACAGGGGGATCACCCCTCCACTTT CASSLGGTGGSPLHF
TRBJ2-4 - - TRBV14 TGTGCCAGCAGCGCAGGGTCCGTCATAAACATTCAGTACTTC CASSAGSVINIQYF
TRBJ1-2 TRBD1 - TRBV28 TGTGCCAGCAGTTTATCGTACAGGGGCGGGGGCTACACCTTC CASSLSYRGGGYTF
TRBJ1-2 - - TRBV28 TGTGCCAGCAACGGGGGCGGCTATGGCTACACCTTC CASNGGGYGYTF
TRBJ2-3 TRBD2 once TRBV9 TGTGCCAGCAGCGTCCCTTCCGGGACTAGCGGCACAGATACGCAGTATTTT CASSVPSGTSGTDTQYF
TRBJ1-2 - - TRBV2 TGTGCCAGCACCCACCGGGGAACCTATGGCTACACCTTC CASTHRGTYGYTF
TRBJ2-1 TRBD2 - TRBV30 TGTGCCTGGAGCCAACTAGCGGGAGTAGGACCCTACAATGAGCAGTTCTTC CAWSQLAGVGPYNEQFF
TRBJ1-1 - - TRBV2 TGTGCCAGCAGTGAAGACAGGGTGAACACTGAAGCTTTCTTT CASSEDRVNTEAFF
TRBJ1-4 - - TRBV7-9 TGTGCCAGCAGCAAGGAAGGGACCGCAACTAATGAAAAACTGTTTTTT CASSKEGTATNEKLFF
TRBJ2-7 TRBD2 - TRBV5-1 TGCGCCAGCAGCTTGGCCGCGGGGACTAGCGGGACCAACGAGCAGTACTTC CASSLAAGTSGTNEQYF
TRBJ2-7 - - TRBV11-2 TGTGCCAGCAGCCCTCGATTCCGGGACGAGCAGTACTTC CASSPRFRDEQYF
TRBJ1-1 TRBD1 - TRBV28 TGTGCCAGCAGTACAGGGGACCGCACTGAAGCTTTCTTT CASSTGDRTEAFF
TRBJ1-1 - once TRBV15 TGTGCCACCAGCAGAGGGGGGGGCGGACTGTCGAACACTGAAGCTTTCTTT CATSRGGGGLSNTEAFF
TRBJ2-7 - - TRBV7-3 TGTGCCAGCAGCTTAGACCCGGCTAGCGCCTCCTACGAGCAGTACTTC CASSLDPASASYEQYF
TRBJ2-3 - - TRBV28 TGTGCCAGCAGTTTTGCAGATACGCAGTATTTT CASSFADTQYF
TRBJ2-7 - - TRBV5-8 TGTGCCAGCAGCTTGGGTCCGAGCTCCTACGAGCAGTACTTC CASSLGPSSYEQYF
TRBJ2-3 - - TRBV13 TGTGCCAGCAGCCCAAGAAGTGCTACTGGGGAGTATTTT CASSPRSATGEYF
TRBJ2-7 - - TRBV6-1 TGTGCCAGCAGTGGCAGTTCCTACGAGCAGTACTTC CASSGSSYEQYF
TRBJ1-1 - - TRBV7-9 TGTGCCAGCAGCTTTCGAGACCCCACTGAAGCTTTCTTT CASSFRDPTEAFF
TRBJ2-3 - - TRBV19 TGTGCCAGTAGTATTGTCGGGGGGCGGACAGATACGCAGTATTTT CASSIVGGRTDTQYF
TRBJ2-5 TRBD2 - TRBV5-5 TGTGCCAGCAGCTTGAGACTAGCGGGGTTCCAAGAGACCCAGTACTTC CASSLRLAGFQETQYF
TRBJ1-2 - - TRBV27 TGTGCCAGCAGTTTACGGCGGGGGACCCGCTATGGCTACACCTTC CASSLRRGTRYGYTF
TRBJ2-5 TRBD1 - TRBV7-3 TGTGCCAGCAGCTTGACAGGGGGCCAGACCCAGTACTTC CASSLTGGQTQYF
TRBJ1-1 - - TRBV5-1 TGCGCCAGCAGCTTGGGTGGGGCGGCTAACACTGAAGCTTTCTTT CASSLGGAANTEAFF
TRBJ2-3 TRBD2 - TRBV9 TGTGCCAGCAGCGCTATACTAGCGGGAGGGCCGGATACGCAGTATTTT CASSAILAGGPDTQYF
TRBJ2-2 TRBD1 few TRBV10-1 TGCGCCAGCAACCACGGACAGGGGAACACCGGGGAGCTGTTTTTT CASNHGQGNTGELFF
TRBJ2-7 TRBD1 - TRBV6-5 TGTGCCAGCAGTTACTCTCGGACAGGGGACCGGGAGCAGTACTTC CASSYSRTGDREQYF
TRBJ2-3 TRBD2 - TRBV4-1 TGCGCCAGCAGCCACTTAGGTGCCGGGACTACTCGCACAGATACGCAGTATTTT CASSHLGAGTTRTDTQYF
TRBJ2-1 TRBD2 - TRBV29-1 TGCAGCGTTACGAGCCTAGCGGGAGATTTCTTC CSVTSLAGDFF
TRBJ1-1 - - TRBV4-1 TGCGCCAGCAGCCAAGCTGATAACACTGAAGCTTTCTTT CASSQADNTEAFF
TRBJ1-6 TRBD1 - TRBV7-6 TGTGCCAGCAGCCGGGACAGGGGGAATAATTCACCCCTCCACTTT CASSRDRGNNSPLHF
TRBJ1-4 TRBD1 few TRBV18 TGTGCCAGCTCACCATTGGGACAGAACAATGAAAAACTGTTTTTT CASSPLGQNNEKLFF
TRBJ1-3 - - TRBV7-7 TGTGCCAGCAGCTTGACAGCTGACTCTGGAAACACCATATATTTT CASSLTADSGNTIYF
TRBJ1-5 TRBD1 - TRBV29-1 TGCAGCTTTTCACAGGGGGCCGATCAGCCCCAGCATTTT CSFSQGADQPQHF
TRBJ2-7 TRBD2 - TRBV19 TGTGCCAGTAGGGAGGTGGCGGGAGGGTCCTACGAGCAGTACTTC CASREVAGGSYEQYF
TRBJ2-1 TRBD2 - TRBV4-1 TGCGCCAGCAGCCAAGCGGGGACTAGCGGAGCCAGCCCAGGCAATGAGCAGTTCTTC CASSQAGTSGASPGNEQFF
TRBJ2-1 - few TRBV11-2 TGTGCCAGCAGCTTAGAATTGCAATCCTACAATGAGCAGTTCTTC CASSLELQSYNEQFF
TRBJ2-3 - once TRBV7-2 TGTGCCAGCAGCCTCGACACGGTCGGATTTTTAAACACAGATACGCAGTATTTT CASSLDTVGFLNTDTQYF
TRBJ2-2 TRBD2 once TRBV9 TGTGCCAGCAGCGTCTTAGCGGGAGCGGGGGCCGGGGAGCTGTTTTTT CASSVLAGAGAGELFF
TRBJ1-1 - - TRBV5-1 TGCGCCAGCAGTTTTGGCGTGCGGGGGGAAAGGGGTGAAGCTTTCTTT CASSFGVRGERGEAFF
TRBJ1-1 TRBD1 - TRBV6-5 TGTGCCAGCAGCGTCGGGACAGCTAACACTGAAGCTTTCTTT CASSVGTANTEAFF
TRBJ2-1 TRBD2 few TRBV2 TGTGCCAGCAGCCCAGCGACTAGCGTCTACAATGAGCAGTTCTTC CASSPATSVYNEQFF
TRBJ2-1 TRBD2 - TRBV6-5 TGTGCCAGCAGCCCTACTAGCGGGAGCCACAATGAGCAGTTCTTC CASSPTSGSHNEQFF
TRBJ2-7 TRBD1 few TRBV5-1 TGCGCCAGCAGCTTGGGGGGACAGGGCCTCTACGAGCAGTACTTC CASSLGGQGLYEQYF
TRBJ2-2 TRBD2 - TRBV9 TGTGCCAGCAGCGTAGGGGCGGGGGGGACGGACGGGGAGCTGTTTTTT CASSVGAGGTDGELFF
TRBJ2-7 - once TRBV19 TGTGCCAGTAGTCCAGGGGCTCAGTACGAGCAGTACTTC CASSPGAQYEQYF
TRBJ2-7 - - TRBV19 TGTGCCAGTAGTAAAGGACGTGACGAGCAGTACTTC CASSKGRDEQYF
TRBJ1-5 - - TRBV10-2 TGCGCCAGCAGTGAGCCAGGGACTGGGGCCCCTAAGGGGTCGCATTTT CASSEPGTGAPKGSHF
TRBJ1-5 - once TRBV18 TGTGCCAGCTCACCTTTTATCGGGCAGGGGAAAGGCCAGCCCCAGCATTTT CASSPFIGQGKGQPQHF
TRBJ2-5 - - TRBV30 TGTGCCTGGTCTACCCTCGGGACCCAGTACTTC CAWSTLGTQYF
TRBJ2-2 - - TRBV6-1 TGTGCCAGCAGTGAAGCGGCCGGATACAGGGAGGACACCGGGGAGCTGTTTTTT CASSEAAGYREDTGELFF
TRBJ2-3 - - TRBV5-4 TGTGCCAGCAGCTTGGGGACTGGCCAAGATACGCAGTATTTT CASSLGTGQDTQYF
TRBJ2-2 TRBD1 - TRBV9 TGTGCCAGCAGCCGGGACAGGGCGGGCACCGGGGAGCTGTTTTTT CASSRDRAGTGELFF
TRBJ1-1 - - TRBV10-1 TGCGCCAGCAGTGCCCAGGTGAACACTGAAGCTTTCTTT CASSAQVNTEAFF